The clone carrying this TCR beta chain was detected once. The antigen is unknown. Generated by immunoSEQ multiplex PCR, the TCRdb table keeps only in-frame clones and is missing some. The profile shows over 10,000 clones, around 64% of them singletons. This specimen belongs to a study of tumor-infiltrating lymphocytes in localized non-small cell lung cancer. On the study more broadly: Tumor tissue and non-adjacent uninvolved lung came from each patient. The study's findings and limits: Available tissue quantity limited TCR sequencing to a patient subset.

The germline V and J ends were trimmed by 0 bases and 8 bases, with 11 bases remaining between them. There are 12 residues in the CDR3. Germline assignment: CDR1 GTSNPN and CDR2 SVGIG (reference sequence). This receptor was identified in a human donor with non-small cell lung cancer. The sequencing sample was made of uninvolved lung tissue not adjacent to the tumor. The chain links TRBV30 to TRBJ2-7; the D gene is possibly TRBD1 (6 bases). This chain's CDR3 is CAWSVLTGQQYF. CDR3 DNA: TGTGCCTGGAGTGTACTAACAGGGCAGCAGTACTTC.